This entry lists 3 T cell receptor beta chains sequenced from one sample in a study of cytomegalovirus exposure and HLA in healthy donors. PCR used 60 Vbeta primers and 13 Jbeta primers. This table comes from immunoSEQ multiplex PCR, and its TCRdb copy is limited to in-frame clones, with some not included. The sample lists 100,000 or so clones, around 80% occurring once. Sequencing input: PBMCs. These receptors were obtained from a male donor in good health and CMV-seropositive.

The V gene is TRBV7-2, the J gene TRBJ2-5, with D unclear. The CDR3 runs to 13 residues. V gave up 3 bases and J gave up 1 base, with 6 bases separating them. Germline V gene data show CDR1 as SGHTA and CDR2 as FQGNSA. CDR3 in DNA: TGTGCCAGCAGCTTTGGGCCCCAAGAGACCCAGTACTTC. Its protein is CASSFGPQETQYF.

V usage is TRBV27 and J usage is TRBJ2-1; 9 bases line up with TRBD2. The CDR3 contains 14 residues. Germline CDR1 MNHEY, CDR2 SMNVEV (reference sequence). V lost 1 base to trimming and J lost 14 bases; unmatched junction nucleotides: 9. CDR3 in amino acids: CASSLYLAGRQEFF. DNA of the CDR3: TGTGCCAGCAGTTTATACCTAGCGGGGAGACAGGAGTTCTTC.

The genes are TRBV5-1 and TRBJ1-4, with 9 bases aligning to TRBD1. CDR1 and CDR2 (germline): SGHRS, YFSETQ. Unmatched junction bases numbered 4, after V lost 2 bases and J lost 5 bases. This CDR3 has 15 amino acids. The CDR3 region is CASSFNRGLNEKLFF. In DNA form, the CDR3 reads TGCGCCAGCAGCTTCAACAGGGGGCTGAATGAAAAACTGTTTTTT.